This TCR beta chain comes out of a study of vaccination and CD4 T cells after COVID-19. About the research overall: Sampling post-COVID took place a median 101 days after diagnosis (range 35 to 161).

Cultured CD4+ T cell DNA underwent sequencing with the Oncomine TCR Beta short-read assay. CD4+ T cells were cultured, and genomic DNA was extracted from them. TCRdb reprocessed the PCR reads with MiXCR, giving one entry per CDR3 protein. The sample carries about 4,200 distinct CDR3 sequences, about a quarter recorded once. This clonotype was found a few times. Its antigen is undetermined. Germline V gene sequence: CDR1 MNHEY, CDR2 SVGAGI. The V gene lost 0 bases and the J gene lost 11 bases, with 14 bases spanning the gap. The CDR3 contains 14 residues. Indicated treatment: roughly 11-day PBMC culture with coronavirus spike peptide pools or control peptides (ViraFEST assay).

Specimen: CD4+ T cells from blood, cultured in vitro. This sequence was found in a human donor who had recovered from COVID-19. The rearrangement joins TRBV6-5 to TRBJ1-5, with a tentative D call TRBD1 (5 bases). The CDR3 sequence: CASSYSRGLGAQHF. The CDR3 DNA reads TGTGCCAGCAGTTACTCGCGGGGACTGGGGGCCCAGCATTTT.